The present entry profiles one TCR beta chain with its context. Its antigen is still unknown. Trimming shortened V by 3 bases and J by 5 bases, and 11 bases separated the two germline ends. CDR1 is SGHVS, CDR2 FQNEAQ, per germline. This CDR3 contains 13 residues. Sequencing was performed with immunoSEQ multiplex PCR; in TCRdb, only in-frame clones are kept and a portion is missing. The repertoire holds about 110,000 clones, 90% to 95% seen once, with about 0.75% in the top ten. These data come from a study of siplizumab effects on memory and regulatory T cells. The study's findings and limits: Proliferating Tregs in siplizumab cultures were never verified as suppressive. For mappable alloreactive CD4+ clones, the mean Treg-derived fraction was around 74% with siplizumab and approximately 27% in controls. The naive T cell population seemed more diverse than memory cells and seemed a major contributor to the alloresponse. A significant reduction in alloreactive sequences traceable to unstimulated CD4+ memory cells was produced by siplizumab.

This rearrangement joins TRBV7-8 to TRBJ2-7; D is unclear. This TCR was recovered from a human donor in good health. Specimen: Tregs sorted from blood. CDR3 coding DNA: TGTGCCAGCAGCTTCGTGAAGGAGCACGAGCAGTACTTC. Translating gives CASSFVKEHEQYF.